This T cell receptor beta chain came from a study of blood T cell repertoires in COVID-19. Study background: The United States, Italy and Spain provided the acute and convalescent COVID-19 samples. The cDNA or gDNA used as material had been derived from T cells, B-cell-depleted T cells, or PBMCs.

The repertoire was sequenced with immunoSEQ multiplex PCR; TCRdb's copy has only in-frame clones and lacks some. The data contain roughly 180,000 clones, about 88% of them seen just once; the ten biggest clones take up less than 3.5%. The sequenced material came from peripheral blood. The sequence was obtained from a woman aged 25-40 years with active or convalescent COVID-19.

The CDR3 here is CASSKIKSSYNEQFF. The CDR3 DNA is TGTGCCAGCAGCAAAATCAAGAGCTCCTACAATGAGCAGTTCTTC. The V call is TRBV7-2, the J call TRBJ2-1; no definite D call. The CDR3 loop spans 15 amino acids. The V end was cut by 5 bases, the J end by 0 bases, with 11 bases between. Per germline, CDR1 SGHTA and CDR2 FQGNSA.